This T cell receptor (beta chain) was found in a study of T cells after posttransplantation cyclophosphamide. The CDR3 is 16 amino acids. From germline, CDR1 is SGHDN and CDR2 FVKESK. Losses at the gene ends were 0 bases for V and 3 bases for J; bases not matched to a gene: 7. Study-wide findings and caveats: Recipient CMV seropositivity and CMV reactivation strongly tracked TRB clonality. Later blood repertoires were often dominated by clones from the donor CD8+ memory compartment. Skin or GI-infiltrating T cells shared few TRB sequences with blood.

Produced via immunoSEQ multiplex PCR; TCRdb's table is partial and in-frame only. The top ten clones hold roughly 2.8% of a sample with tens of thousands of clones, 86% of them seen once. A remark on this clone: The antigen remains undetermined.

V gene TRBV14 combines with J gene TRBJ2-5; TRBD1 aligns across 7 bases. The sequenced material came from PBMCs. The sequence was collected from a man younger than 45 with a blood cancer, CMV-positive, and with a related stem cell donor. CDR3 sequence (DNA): TGTGCCAGCAGCCAAGATATAGGGACAGTAGAAGAGACCCAGTACTTC. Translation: CASSQDIGTVEETQYF.